The 8 T cell receptor beta chains presented below share a single source sample, sequenced in a study of Tregs in tolerant kidney transplant recipients. Method: immunoSEQ multiplex PCR; TCRdb's copy keeps in-frame clones and lacks some. The table shows roughly 250,000 clones, with roughly four fifths occurring only once. The specimen sequenced was CD4+ T cells from blood. The receptors come from a human donor in good health.

This CDR3 reads CASSQGRGDTEAFF. CDR3 coding DNA: TGTGCCAGCAGCCAAGGCAGGGGGGACACTGAAGCTTTCTTT. The gene calls are TRBV16 and TRBJ1-1; TRBD1 matches 7 bases. Germline V gene lookup returns CDR1 KGHSY and CDR2 FQNENV. The CDR3 loop spans 14 amino acids. J gave up 3 bases and V 2 bases, and 3 bases lay outside the gene matches.

J is TRBJ2-6 and V is TRBV30; maybe TRBD1 (6 bases). Germline V gives CDR1 GTSNPN, CDR2 SVGIG (reference sequence). The CDR3 runs to 16 residues. The V gene lost 2 bases and the J gene lost 1 base, with 12 bases spanning the gap. The CDR3 DNA reads TGTGCCTGGAGTTCAGCCAGGGGATCTGGGGCCAACGTCCTGACTTTC. Translating it yields CAWSSARGSGANVLTF. Using reference TRBV30 and TRBJ2-6 for the parts outside the CDR3, the full variable domain is SQTIHQWPATLVQPVGSPLSLECTVEGTSNPNLYWYRQAAGRGLQLLFYSVGIGQISSEVPQNLSASRPQDRQFILSSKKLLLSDSGFYLCAWSSARGSGANVLTFGAGSRLTVL.

This chain links TRBV5-8 with TRBJ1-2; TRBD1 is a possible D gene (6 bases). Between the trimmed V and J ends, which lost 4 bases and 7 bases, there was a span of 17 bases. The CDR3 runs 14 residues. CDR1 is SGHTS, CDR2 YDEGEE, per germline. The CDR3 spells CASSKRGALRGYTF. The CDR3 nucleotides read TGTGCCAGCAGCAAGAGGGGGGCTCTCCGTGGCTACACCTTC.

This clone was picked up one time. V usage is TRBV19 and J usage is TRBJ2-3; 8 bases match TRBD1. CDR1 and CDR2 from the germline V gene are LNHDA and SQIVND (reference sequence). With 5 bases clipped from V and 0 bases from J, the junction kept 4 bases outside the gene matches. This CDR3 comprises 15 residues. In DNA, the CDR3 is TGTGCCAGTAGTTACAGGGGGACTAGCACAGATACGCAGTATTTT. Amino acids: CASSYRGTSTDTQYF. Filled out from reference TRBV19 and TRBJ2-3, the complete variable domain reads DGGITQSPKYLFRKEGQNVTLSCEQNLNHDAMYWYRQDPGQGLRLIYYSQIVNDFQKGDIAEGYSVSREKKESFPLTVTSAQKNPTAFYLCASSYRGTSTDTQYFGPGTRLTVL.

The chain uses TRBV18 and TRBJ1-3, with D tentatively TRBD1 (5 bases). The CDR3 extends over 18 amino acids. Germline V gene lookup returns CDR1 KGHSH and CDR2 LQKENI. V shed 0 bases and J shed 0 bases, with 15 bases lying between them. The CDR3 region is CASSPPLGLGYSGNTIYF. The CDR3 nucleotides read TGTGCCAGCTCACCACCGTTGGGGCTAGGCTACTCTGGAAACACCATATATTTT.

The rearrangement uses TRBV30 and TRBJ1-2; D is uncertain. Germline V CDR1 and CDR2: GTSNPN, SVGIG (reference sequence). V dropped 4 bases and J dropped 5 bases, with 8 bases sitting between them. This CDR3 contains 11 residues. CDR3 DNA sequence: TGTGCCTGGAAAATCACGTATGGCTACACCTTC. Protein: CAWKITYGYTF.

The V gene is TRBV6-5, the J gene TRBJ1-4, with 9 positions matching TRBD1. After removal of 6 bases from V and 8 bases from J, the junction contained 7 bases not matched to a gene. The CDR3 totals 14 residues. The germline gives CDR1 MNHEY, CDR2 SVGAGI. The DNA for the CDR3 is TGTGCCAGCAGCGATGGGACAGGGTTAGAAAAACTGTTTTTT. Protein: CASSDGTGLEKLFF.

Turning to this clone: The same CDR3 can be traced to other DNA sequences in this sample. The V and J genes are TRBV7-6 and TRBJ1-5, with 8 bases fitting TRBD1. Germline CDR1 and CDR2: SGHVS and FNYEAQ. The CDR3 contains 15 residues. J lost 7 bases, V lost 5 bases, and 10 bases had no gene match. This CDR3 is CASSTQTGAGQPQHF. The DNA for the CDR3 is TGTGCCAGCAGCACCCAGACAGGGGCAGGACAGCCCCAGCATTTT.